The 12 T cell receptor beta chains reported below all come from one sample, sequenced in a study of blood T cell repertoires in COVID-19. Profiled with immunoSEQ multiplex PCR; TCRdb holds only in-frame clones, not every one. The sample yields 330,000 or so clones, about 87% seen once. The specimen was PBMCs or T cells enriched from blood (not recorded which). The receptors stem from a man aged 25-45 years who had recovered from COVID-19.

The CDR3 DNA reads TGCAGCTTAAGGGGGGGGACTGTGGATACGCAGTATTTT. Translating gives CSLRGGTVDTQYF. The gene calls are TRBV29-1 and TRBJ2-3, with D possibly being TRBD2 (7 bases). Germline V gives CDR1 SQVTM, CDR2 ANQGSEA. This CDR3 has 13 residues. V shed 8 bases and J shed 6 bases, with 18 bases lying between them.

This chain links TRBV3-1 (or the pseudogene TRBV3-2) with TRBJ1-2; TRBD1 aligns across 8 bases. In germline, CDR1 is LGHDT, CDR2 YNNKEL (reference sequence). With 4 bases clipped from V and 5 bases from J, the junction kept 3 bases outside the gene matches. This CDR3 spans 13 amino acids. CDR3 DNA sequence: TGTGCCAGCAGCCCCCAGGGGGCATATGGCTACACCTTC. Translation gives CASSPQGAYGYTF.

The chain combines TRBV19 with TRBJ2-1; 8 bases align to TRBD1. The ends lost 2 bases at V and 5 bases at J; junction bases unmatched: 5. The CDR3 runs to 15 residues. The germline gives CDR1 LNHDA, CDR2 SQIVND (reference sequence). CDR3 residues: CASSISGQGDNEQFF. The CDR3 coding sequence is TGTGCCAGTAGTATATCCGGACAGGGTGACAATGAGCAGTTCTTC. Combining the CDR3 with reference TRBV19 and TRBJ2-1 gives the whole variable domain DGGITQSPKYLFRKEGQNVTLSCEQNLNHDAMYWYRQDPGQGLRLIYYSQIVNDFQKGDIAEGYSVSREKKESFPLTVTSAQKNPTAFYLCASSISGQGDNEQFFGPGTRLTVL.

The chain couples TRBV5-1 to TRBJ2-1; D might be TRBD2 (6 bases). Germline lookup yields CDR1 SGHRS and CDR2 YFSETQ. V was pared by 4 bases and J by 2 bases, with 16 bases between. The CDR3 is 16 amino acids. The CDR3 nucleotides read TGCGCCAGCAGCGCAACCGGGACTGCCGCCTACAATGAGCAGTTCTTC. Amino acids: CASSATGTAAYNEQFF. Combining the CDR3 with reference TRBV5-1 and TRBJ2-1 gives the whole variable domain KAGVTQTPRYLIKTRGQQVTLSCSPISGHRSVSWYQQTPGQGLQFLFEYFSETQRNKGNFPGRFSGRQFSNSRSEMNVSTLELGDSALYLCASSATGTAAYNEQFFGPGTRLTVL.

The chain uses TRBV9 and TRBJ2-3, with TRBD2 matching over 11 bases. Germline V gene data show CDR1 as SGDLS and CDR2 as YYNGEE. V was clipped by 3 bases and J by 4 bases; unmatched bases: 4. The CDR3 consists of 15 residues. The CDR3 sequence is CASSGSGGASDTQYF. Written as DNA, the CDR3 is TGTGCCAGCAGCGGTAGCGGGGGGGCCTCAGATACGCAGTATTTT.

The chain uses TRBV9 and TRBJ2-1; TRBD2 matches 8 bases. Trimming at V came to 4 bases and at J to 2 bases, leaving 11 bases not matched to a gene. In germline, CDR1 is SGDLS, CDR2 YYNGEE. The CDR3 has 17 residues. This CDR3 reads CASSPPGGRVPYNEQFF. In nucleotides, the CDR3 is TGTGCCAGCAGCCCACCGGGGGGGCGAGTCCCCTACAATGAGCAGTTCTTC.

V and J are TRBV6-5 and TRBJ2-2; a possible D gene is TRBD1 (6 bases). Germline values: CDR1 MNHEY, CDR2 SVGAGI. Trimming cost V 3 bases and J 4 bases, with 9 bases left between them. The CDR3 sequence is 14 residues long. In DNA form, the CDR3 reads TGTGCCAGCAGTTATTTCAGGGGCACCGGGGAGCTGTTTTTT. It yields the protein CASSYFRGTGELFF.

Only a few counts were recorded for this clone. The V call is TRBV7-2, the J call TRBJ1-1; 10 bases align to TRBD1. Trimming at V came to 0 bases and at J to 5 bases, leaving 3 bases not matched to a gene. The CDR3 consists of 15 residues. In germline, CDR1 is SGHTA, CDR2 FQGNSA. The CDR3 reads CASSLATGGETEAFF. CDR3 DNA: TGTGCCAGCAGCTTAGCGACAGGGGGCGAGACTGAAGCTTTCTTT.

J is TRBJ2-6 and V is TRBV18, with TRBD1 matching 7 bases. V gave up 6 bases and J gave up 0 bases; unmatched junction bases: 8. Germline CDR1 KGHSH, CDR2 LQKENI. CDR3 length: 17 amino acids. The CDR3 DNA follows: TGTGCCAGCTCCCCTTGGGACAGAGCCTCTGGGGCCAACGTCCTGACTTTC. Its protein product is CASSPWDRASGANVLTF.

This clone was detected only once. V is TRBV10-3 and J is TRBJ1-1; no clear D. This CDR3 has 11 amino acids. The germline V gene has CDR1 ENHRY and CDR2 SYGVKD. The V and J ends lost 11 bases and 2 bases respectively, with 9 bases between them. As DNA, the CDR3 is TGTGCCTCGGGGTCTAACACTGAAGCTTTCTTT. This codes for CASGSNTEAFF.

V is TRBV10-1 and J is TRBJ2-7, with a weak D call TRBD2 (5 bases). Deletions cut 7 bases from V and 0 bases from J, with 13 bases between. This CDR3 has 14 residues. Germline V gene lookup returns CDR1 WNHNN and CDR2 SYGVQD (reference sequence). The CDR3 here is CASTRDVNSYEQYF. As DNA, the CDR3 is TGCGCCAGCACCCGGGATGTGAACTCCTACGAGCAGTACTTC.

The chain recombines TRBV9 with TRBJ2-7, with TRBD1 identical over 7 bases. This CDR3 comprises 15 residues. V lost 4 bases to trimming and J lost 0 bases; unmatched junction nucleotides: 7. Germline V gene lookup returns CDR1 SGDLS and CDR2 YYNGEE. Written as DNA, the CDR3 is TGTGCCAGCAGCTTAAGACAGGGAAGCTCCTACGAGCAGTACTTC. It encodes CASSLRQGSSYEQYF.